The 5 T cell receptor beta chains below all came from one sample that was sequenced in a study of Ad26.COV2.S vaccination and SARS-CoV-2 variants. Treatment meaning: roughly 19 received Ad26.COV2.S at low or high dose, single or two shots; 5 received placebo; per-sample allocation not given. The study sampled participants on day 63 after the first vaccine or placebo injection. Some clones are missing from TCRdb's copy, which holds only in-frame ones; the method was immunoSEQ multiplex PCR. The sample has approximately 250,000 clones; 70% to 90% are singletons. Sequences were derived from peripheral blood, sampled in a trial of Ad26.COV2.S vaccine versus placebo. Receptors originate from a person between 18 and 65 years old who received the Ad26.COV2.S COVID-19 vaccine or a placebo.

The gene calls are TRBV6-6 and TRBJ1-3; no clear D gene. Germline values: CDR1 MNHNY, CDR2 SVGAGI (reference sequence). Deletions cut 0 bases from V and 4 bases from J, with 10 bases between. This CDR3 contains 15 residues. The CDR3, as DNA: TGTGCCAGCAGTTACTCGAACACGGCAGGAAACACCATATATTTT. Its protein product is CASSYSNTAGNTIYF.

V is TRBV18 and J is TRBJ2-5, with 7 bases lining up with TRBD1. The CDR3 contains 13 residues. Looked up from germline, CDR1 is KGHSH and CDR2 is LQKENI. With 3 bases clipped from V and 3 bases from J, the junction kept 1 base outside the gene matches. Here the CDR3 reads CASSPGQEETQYF. The CDR3 DNA sequence: TGTGCCAGCTCACCTGGACAGGAAGAGACCCAGTACTTC.

The chain combines TRBV19 with TRBJ1-5, with 9 bases aligning to TRBD1. The length of the CDR3 is 15 residues. The germline CDR1 and CDR2 sequences are LNHDA and SQIVND (reference sequence). Trimming took 3 bases from V and 5 from J; bases not matched to a gene: 5. CDR3 sequence reads: CASSIPGQGYQPQHF. The CDR3 DNA follows: TGTGCCAGTAGTATCCCGGGACAGGGATATCAGCCCCAGCATTTT.

The rearrangement joins TRBV5-8 to TRBJ1-6; D is unclear. CDR1 and CDR2 (germline): SGHTS, YDEGEE. CDR3 length: 15 residues. Trimming removed 4 bases at V and 7 bases at J, with 15 bases between. CDR3 residues: CASSGEVFTNSPLHF. CDR3 nucleotide sequence: TGTGCCAGCAGCGGTGAGGTGTTTACGAATTCACCCCTCCACTTT.

This chain joins TRBV27 and TRBJ1-6, with TRBD1 identical over 10 bases. V trimming: 1 base; J trimming: 7 bases; junction bases outside the gene matches: 1. The CDR3 runs to 15 residues. The germline CDR1 and CDR2 sequences are MNHEY and SMNVEV (reference sequence). This CDR3 reads CASSLWGQGNSPLHF. The CDR3 DNA reads as TGTGCCAGCAGTTTATGGGGACAGGGGAATTCACCCCTCCACTTT.